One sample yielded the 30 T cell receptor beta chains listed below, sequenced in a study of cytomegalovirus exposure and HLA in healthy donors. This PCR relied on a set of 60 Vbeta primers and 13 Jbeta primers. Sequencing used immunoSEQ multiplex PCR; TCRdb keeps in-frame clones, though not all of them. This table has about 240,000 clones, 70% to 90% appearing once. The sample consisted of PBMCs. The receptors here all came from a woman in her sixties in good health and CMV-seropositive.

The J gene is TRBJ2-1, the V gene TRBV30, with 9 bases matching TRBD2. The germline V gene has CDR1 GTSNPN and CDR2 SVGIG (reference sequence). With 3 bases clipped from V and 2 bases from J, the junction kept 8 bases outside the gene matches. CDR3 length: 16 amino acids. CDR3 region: CAWRPGGGRAYNEQFF. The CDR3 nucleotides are TGTGCCTGGAGGCCTGGGGGCGGGAGGGCCTACAATGAGCAGTTCTTC.

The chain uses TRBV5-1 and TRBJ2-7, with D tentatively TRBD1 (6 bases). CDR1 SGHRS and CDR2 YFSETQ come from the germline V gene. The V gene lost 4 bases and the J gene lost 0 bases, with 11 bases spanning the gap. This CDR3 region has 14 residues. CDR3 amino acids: CASSRQGPSYEQYF. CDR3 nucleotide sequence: TGCGCCAGCAGCCGTCAGGGGCCCTCCTACGAGCAGTACTTC.

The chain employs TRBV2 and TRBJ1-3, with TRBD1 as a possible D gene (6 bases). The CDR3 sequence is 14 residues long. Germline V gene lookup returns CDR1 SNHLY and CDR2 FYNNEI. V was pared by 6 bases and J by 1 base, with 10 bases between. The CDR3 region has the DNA TGTGCCAGCAGCTACAGGGAATCTGGAAACACCATATATTTT. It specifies CASSYRESGNTIYF.

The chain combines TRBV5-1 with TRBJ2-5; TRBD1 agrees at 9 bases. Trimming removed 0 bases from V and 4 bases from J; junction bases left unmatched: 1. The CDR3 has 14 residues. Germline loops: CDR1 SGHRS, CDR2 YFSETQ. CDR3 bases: TGCGCCAGCAGCTTGGACAGGGGGCGAGAGACCCAGTACTTC. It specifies CASSLDRGRETQYF.

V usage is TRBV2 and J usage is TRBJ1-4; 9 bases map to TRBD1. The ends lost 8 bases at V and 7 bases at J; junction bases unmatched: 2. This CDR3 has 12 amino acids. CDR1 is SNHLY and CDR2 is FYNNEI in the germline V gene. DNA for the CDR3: TGTGCCAGCTTGGACAGGGGTGAAAAACTGTTTTTT. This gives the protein CASLDRGEKLFF.

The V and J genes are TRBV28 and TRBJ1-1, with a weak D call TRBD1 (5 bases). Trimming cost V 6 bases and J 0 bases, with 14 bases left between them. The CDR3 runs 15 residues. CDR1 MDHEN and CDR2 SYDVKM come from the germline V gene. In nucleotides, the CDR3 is TGTGCCAGCAGCACCCCGGACATTTTGAACACTGAAGCTTTCTTT. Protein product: CASSTPDILNTEAFF.

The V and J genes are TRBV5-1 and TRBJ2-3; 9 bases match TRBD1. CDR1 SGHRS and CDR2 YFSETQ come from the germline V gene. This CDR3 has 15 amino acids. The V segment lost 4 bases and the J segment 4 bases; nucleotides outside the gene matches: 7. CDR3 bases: TGCGCCAGCAGCCCCGCGGGGACAGGGTCAGATACGCAGTATTTT. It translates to CASSPAGTGSDTQYF. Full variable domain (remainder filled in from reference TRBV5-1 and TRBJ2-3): KAGVTQTPRYLIKTRGQQVTLSCSPISGHRSVSWYQQTPGQGLQFLFEYFSETQRNKGNFPGRFSGRQFSNSRSEMNVSTLELGDSALYLCASSPAGTGSDTQYFGPGTRLTVL.

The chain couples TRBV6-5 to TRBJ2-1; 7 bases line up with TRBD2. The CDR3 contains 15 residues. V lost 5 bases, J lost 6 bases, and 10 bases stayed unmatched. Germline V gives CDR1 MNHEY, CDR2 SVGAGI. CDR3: CASSPLTSLINEQFF. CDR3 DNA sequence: TGTGCCAGCAGTCCATTGACTAGCTTAATCAATGAGCAGTTCTTC.

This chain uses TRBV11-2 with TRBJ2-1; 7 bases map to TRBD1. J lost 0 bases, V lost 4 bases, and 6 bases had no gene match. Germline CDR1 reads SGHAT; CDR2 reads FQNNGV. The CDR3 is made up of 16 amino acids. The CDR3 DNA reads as TGTGCCAGCAGCTCCGGAACAGGGGCCTCCTACAATGAGCAGTTCTTC. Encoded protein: CASSSGTGASYNEQFF.

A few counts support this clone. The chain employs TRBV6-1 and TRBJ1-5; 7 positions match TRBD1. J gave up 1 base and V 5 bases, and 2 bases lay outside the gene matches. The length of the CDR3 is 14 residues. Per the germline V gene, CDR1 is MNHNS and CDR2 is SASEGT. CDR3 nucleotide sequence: TGTGCCAGCAGTAGGGGACAGAGCAATCAGCCCCAGCATTTT. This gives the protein CASSRGQSNQPQHF.

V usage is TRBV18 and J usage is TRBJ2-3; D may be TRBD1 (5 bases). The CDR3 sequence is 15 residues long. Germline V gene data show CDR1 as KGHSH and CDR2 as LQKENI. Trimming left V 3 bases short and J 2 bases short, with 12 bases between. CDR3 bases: TGTGCCAGCTCACCTGGACCTGGGGCCACAGATACGCAGTATTTT. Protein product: CASSPGPGATDTQYF.

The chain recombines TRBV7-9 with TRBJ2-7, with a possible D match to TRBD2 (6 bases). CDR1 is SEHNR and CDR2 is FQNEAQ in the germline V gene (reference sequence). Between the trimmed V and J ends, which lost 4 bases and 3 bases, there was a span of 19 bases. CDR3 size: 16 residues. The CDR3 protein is CASSSRGPSENYEQYF. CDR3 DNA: TGTGCCAGCAGCTCTCGGGGCCCTAGCGAAAACTACGAGCAGTACTTC.

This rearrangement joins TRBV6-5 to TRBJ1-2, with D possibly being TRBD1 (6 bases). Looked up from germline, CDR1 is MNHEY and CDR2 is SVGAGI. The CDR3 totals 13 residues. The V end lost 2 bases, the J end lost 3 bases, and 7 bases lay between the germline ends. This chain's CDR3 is CASSYRGYYGYTF. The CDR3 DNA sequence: TGTGCCAGCAGTTACAGGGGGTACTATGGCTACACCTTC.

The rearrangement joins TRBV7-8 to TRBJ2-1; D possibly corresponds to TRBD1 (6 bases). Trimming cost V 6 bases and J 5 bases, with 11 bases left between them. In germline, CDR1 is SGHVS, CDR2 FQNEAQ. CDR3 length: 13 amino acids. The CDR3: CASSRTVNNEQFF. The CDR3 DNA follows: TGTGCCAGCAGTAGGACAGTAAACAATGAGCAGTTCTTC.

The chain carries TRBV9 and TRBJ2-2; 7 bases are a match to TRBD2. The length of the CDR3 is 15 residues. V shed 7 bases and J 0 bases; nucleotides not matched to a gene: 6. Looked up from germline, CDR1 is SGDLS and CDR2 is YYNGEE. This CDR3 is CASGGDYPNTGELFF. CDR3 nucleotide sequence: TGTGCCAGCGGAGGGGACTACCCGAACACCGGGGAGCTGTTTTTT.

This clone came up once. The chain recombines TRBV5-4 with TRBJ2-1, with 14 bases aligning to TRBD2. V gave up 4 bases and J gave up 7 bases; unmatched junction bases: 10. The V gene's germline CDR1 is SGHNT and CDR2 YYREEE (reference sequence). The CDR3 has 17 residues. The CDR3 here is CASSHGTSGSVGNEQFF. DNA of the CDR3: TGTGCCAGCAGCCACGGGACTAGCGGGAGCGTGGGGAATGAGCAGTTCTTC.

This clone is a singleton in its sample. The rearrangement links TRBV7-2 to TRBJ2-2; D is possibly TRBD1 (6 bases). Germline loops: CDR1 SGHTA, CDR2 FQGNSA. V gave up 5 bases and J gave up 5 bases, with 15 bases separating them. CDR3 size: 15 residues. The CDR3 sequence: CASSTRYRDTGELFF. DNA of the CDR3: TGTGCCAGCAGCACCCGGTACAGGGATACCGGGGAGCTGTTTTTT.

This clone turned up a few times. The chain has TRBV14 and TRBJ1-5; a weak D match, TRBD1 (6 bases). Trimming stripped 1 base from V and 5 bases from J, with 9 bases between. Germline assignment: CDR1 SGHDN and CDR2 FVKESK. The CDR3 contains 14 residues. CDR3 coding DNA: TGTGCCAGCAGCCAAGTACAGGGTCATCAGCCCCAGCATTTT. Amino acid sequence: CASSQVQGHQPQHF.

In nucleotides, the CDR3 is TGTGCCAGCAGGGGCCGTGGACTAGCGGGAGCGGGGGAGCAGTTCTTC. Amino acid sequence: CASRGRGLAGAGEQFF. The rearrangement joins TRBV2 to TRBJ2-1; 13 nucleotides align to TRBD2. Germline V gene lookup returns CDR1 SNHLY and CDR2 FYNNEI. The CDR3 spans 16 residues. V lost 6 bases to trimming and J lost 10 bases; unmatched junction nucleotides: 12.

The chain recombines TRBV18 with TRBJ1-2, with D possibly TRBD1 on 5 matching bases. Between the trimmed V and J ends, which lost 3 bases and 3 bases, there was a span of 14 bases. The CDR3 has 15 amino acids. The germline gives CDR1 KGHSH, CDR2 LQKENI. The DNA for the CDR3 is TGTGCCAGCTCACCGGGGGGTCAGGGCTACTATGGCTACACCTTC. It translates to CASSPGGQGYYGYTF. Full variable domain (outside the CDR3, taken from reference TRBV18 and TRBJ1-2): NAGVMQNPRHLVRRRGQEARLRCSPMKGHSHVYWYRQLPEEGLKFMVYLQKENIIDESGMPKERFSAEFPKEGPSILRIQQVVRGDSAAYFCASSPGGQGYYGYTFGSGTRLTVV.

The CDR3 sequence is CASYGWEYNEQFF. CDR3 sequence (DNA): TGCGCCAGCTACGGTTGGGAGTACAATGAGCAGTTCTTC. The chain uses TRBV10-1 and TRBJ2-1; TRBD2 is a possible D gene (5 bases). This CDR3 has 13 residues. The germline CDR1 and CDR2 sequences are WNHNN and SYGVQD (reference sequence). Trimming took 8 bases from V and 4 from J, leaving 12 bases between them.

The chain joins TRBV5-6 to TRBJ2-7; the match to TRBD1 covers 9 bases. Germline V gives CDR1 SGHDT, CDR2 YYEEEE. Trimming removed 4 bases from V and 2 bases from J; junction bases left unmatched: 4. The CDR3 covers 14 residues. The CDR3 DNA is TGTGCCAGCAGCAGCGGACAGGGGACCTACGAGCAGTACTTC. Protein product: CASSSGQGTYEQYF.

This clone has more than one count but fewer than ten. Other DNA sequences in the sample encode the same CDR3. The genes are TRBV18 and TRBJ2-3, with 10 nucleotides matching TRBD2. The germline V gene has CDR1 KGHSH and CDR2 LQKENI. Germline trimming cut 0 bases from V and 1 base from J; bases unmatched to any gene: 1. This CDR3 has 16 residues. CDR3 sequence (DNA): TGTGCCAGCTCACCACCCGGACTAGCGGGCACAGATACGCAGTATTTT. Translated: CASSPPGLAGTDTQYF.

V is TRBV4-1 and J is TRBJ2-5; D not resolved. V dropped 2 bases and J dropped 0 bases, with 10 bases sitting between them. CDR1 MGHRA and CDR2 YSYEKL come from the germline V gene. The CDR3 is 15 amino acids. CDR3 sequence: CASSQSFTYQETQYF. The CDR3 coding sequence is TGCGCCAGCAGCCAATCTTTTACATACCAAGAGACCCAGTACTTC.

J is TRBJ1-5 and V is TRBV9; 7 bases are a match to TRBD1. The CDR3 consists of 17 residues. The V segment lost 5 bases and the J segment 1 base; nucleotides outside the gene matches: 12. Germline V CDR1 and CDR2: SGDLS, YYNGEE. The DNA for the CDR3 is TGTGCCAGCAGTGACCAACAGACAGGGAAAAGCAATCAGCCCCAGCATTTT. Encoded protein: CASSDQQTGKSNQPQHF.

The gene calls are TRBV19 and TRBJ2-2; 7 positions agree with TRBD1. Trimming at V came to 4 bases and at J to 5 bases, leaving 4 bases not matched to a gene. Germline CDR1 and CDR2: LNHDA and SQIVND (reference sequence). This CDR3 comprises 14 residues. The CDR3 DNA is TGTGCCAGTAGTACACAGGGGTGGACCGGGGAGCTGTTTTTT. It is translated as CASSTQGWTGELFF.

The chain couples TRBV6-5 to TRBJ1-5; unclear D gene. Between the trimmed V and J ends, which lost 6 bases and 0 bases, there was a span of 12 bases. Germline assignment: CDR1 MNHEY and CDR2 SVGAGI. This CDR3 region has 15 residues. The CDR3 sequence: CASSTEINSNQPQHF. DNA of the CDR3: TGTGCCAGCAGCACCGAGATAAATAGCAATCAGCCCCAGCATTTT.

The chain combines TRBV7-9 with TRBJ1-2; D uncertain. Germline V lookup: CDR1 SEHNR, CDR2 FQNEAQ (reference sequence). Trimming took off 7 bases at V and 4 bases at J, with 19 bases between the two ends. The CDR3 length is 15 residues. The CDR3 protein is CASTTPFAGAYGYTF. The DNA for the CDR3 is TGTGCCAGCACCACTCCGTTTGCGGGCGCCTATGGCTACACCTTC.

CDR3: CASSSGQVSSYEQYF. In DNA form, the CDR3 reads TGCGCCAGCAGCTCGGGACAGGTGAGCTCCTACGAGCAGTACTTC. The V gene is TRBV5-1, the J gene TRBJ2-7; the match to TRBD1 covers 8 bases. Germline loops: CDR1 SGHRS, CDR2 YFSETQ. The length of the CDR3 is 15 residues. The ends lost 3 bases at V and 0 bases at J; junction bases unmatched: 5.

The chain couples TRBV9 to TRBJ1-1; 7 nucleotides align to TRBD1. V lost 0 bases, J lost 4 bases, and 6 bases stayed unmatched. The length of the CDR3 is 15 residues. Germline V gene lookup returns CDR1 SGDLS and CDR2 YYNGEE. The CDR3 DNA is TGTGCCAGCAGCGTAGTTGGAGGGGGCATCACTGAAGCTTTCTTT. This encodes CASSVVGGGITEAFF.